The clone carrying this T cell receptor (beta chain) was seen just once. Clones were read by immunoSEQ multiplex PCR, and TCRdb kept only the in-frame ones, dropping some. The repertoire has 110,000 or so clones, approximately 88% of them found once; the top ten carry around 8%. Trimming at V came to 5 bases and at J to 4 bases, leaving 7 bases not matched to a gene. CDR1 MNHEY and CDR2 SMNVEV come from the germline V gene (reference sequence). The CDR3 is made up of 15 amino acids. This sample stems from a study of blood T cell repertoires in COVID-19. About the research overall: Sample material is recorded as cDNA or gDNA derived from T cells, B-cell-depleted T cells, or PBMCs.

The V and J genes are TRBV27 and TRBJ1-3; 8 bases line up with TRBD1. Sample: peripheral blood. The sequence came from a woman between 40 and 50 years old with acute or convalescent COVID-19. The CDR3 coding sequence is TGTGCCAGCAGTCCAGGACAGGGACTCGGAAACACCATATATTTT. The encoded protein is CASSPGQGLGNTIYF.